What follows describes a single T cell receptor (beta chain). The antigen is unknown. CDR3 length: 14 amino acids. The germline V gene encodes CDR1 LNHDA and CDR2 SQIVND (reference sequence). Trimming pared 6 bases from V and 6 bases from J, leaving 15 bases between. The data were taken from a study of radiation and T cells in renal cell carcinoma. Turning to the study itself: Nephrectomy followed 15 Gy stereotactic body radiation by 4 weeks.

Study conclusions and caveats: From baseline, blood top tumor clonotypes peaked at 2 weeks post-radiation.

Indicated time point: baseline pretreatment blood. Treatment meaning: 15 Gy SBRT to primary tumor, nephrectomy 4 weeks later. The patient's renal cell carcinoma had clear cell pathology. Only in-frame clones appear in the TCRdb table, and some are missing; sequencing was by immunoSEQ multiplex PCR. Of under 65,000 clones in the sample, roughly three quarters were seen once. This sequence was found in a man in his sixties with renal cell carcinoma. J is TRBJ1-5 and V is TRBV19, with unresolved D. This material consisted of blood, taken from a patient whose treatment included radiotherapy and nephrectomy. The CDR3 is CASSSSVGGQPQHF. The CDR3, as DNA: TGTGCCAGTAGCAGCTCTGTGGGAGGTCAGCCCCAGCATTTT. Filled out from reference TRBV19 and TRBJ1-5, the complete variable domain reads DGGITQSPKYLFRKEGQNVTLSCEQNLNHDAMYWYRQDPGQGLRLIYYSQIVNDFQKGDIAEGYSVSREKKESFPLTVTSAQKNPTAFYLCASSSSVGGQPQHFGDGTRLSIL.